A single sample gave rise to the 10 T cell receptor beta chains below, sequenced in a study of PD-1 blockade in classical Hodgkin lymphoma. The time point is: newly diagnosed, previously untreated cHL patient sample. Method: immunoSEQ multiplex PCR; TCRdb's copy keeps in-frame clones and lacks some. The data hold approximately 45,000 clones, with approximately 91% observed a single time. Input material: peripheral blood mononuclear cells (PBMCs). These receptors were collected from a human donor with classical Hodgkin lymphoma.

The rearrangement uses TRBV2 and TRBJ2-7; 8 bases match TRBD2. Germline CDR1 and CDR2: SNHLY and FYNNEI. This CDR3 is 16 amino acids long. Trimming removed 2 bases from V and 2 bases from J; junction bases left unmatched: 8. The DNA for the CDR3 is TGTGCCAGCAGTGAATTCGCGGGAGGCACTCCCTACGAGCAGTACGTC. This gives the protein CASSEFAGGTPYEQYV.

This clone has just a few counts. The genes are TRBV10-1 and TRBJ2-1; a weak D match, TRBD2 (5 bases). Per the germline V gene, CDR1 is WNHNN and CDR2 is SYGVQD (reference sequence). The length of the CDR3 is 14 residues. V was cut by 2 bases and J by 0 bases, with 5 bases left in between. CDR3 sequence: CASSERGSYNEQFF. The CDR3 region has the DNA TGCGCCAGCAGTGAGCGGGGCTCCTACAATGAGCAGTTCTTC.

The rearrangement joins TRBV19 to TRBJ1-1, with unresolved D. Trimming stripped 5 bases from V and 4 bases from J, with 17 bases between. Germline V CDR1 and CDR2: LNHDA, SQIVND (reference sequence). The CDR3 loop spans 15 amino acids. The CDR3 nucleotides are TGTGCCAGTAGTTCTCGGACCGAGCGACCCACTGAAGCTTTCTTT. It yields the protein CASSSRTERPTEAFF.

As DNA, the CDR3 is TGTGCCAGCAGCTTCGGTCCCGGAACTGAAGCTTTCTTT. Translating gives CASSFGPGTEAFF. The J gene is TRBJ1-1, the V gene TRBV7-3; no clear D gene. CDR3 size: 13 residues. Germline values: CDR1 SGHTA, CDR2 FQGTGA. V dropped 3 bases and J dropped 5 bases, with 10 bases sitting between them. The entire variable domain, with the rest obtained from reference TRBV7-3 and TRBJ1-1, is as follows: GAGVSQTPSNKVTEKGKYVELRCDPISGHTALYWYRQSLGQGPEFLIYFQGTGAADDSGLPNDRFFAVRPEGSVSTLKIQRTERGDSAVYLCASSFGPGTEAFFGQGTRLTVV.

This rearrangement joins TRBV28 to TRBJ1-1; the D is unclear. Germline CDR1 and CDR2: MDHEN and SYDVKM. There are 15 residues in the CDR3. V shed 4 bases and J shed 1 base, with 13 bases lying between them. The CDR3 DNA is TGTGCCAGCAGTTCTGCGGCCGTTTGGAACACTGAAGCTTTCTTT. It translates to CASSSAAVWNTEAFF.

The CDR3 sequence is CATIGRSYNEQFF. Written as DNA, the CDR3 is TGTGCCACCATAGGACGGTCCTACAATGAGCAGTTCTTC. The rearrangement uses TRBV27 and TRBJ2-1; D is unclear. The V end lost 10 bases, the J end lost 1 base, and 11 bases lay between the germline ends. In germline, CDR1 is MNHEY, CDR2 SMNVEV (reference sequence). The CDR3 contains 13 residues.

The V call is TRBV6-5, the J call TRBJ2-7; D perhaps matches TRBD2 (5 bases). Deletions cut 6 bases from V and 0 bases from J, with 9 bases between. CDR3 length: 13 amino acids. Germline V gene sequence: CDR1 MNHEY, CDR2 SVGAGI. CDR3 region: CASRPGSSYEQYF. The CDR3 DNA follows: TGTGCCAGCAGACCTGGGAGCTCCTACGAGCAGTACTTC.

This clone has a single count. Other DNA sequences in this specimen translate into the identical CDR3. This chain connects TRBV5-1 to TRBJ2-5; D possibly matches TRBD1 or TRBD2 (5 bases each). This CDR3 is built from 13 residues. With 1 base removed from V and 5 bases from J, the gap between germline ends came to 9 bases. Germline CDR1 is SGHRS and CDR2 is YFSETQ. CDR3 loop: CASSLQGGETQYF. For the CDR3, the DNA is TGCGCCAGCAGCTTGCAGGGCGGGGAGACCCAGTACTTC.

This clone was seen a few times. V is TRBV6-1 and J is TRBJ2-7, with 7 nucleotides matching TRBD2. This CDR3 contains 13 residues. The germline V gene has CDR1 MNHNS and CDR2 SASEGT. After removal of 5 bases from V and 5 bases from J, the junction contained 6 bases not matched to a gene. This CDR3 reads CASSSGERDEQYV. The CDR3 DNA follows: TGTGCCAGCAGTAGCGGGGAAAGGGACGAGCAGTACGTC.

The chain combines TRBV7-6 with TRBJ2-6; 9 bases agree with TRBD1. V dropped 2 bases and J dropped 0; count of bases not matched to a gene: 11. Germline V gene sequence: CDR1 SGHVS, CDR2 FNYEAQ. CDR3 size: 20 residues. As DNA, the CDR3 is TGTGCCAGCAGCTTATCGGTAGGACAGGGGACACTCTCTGGGGCCAACGTCCTGACTTTC. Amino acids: CASSLSVGQGTLSGANVLTF.